Following are 22 T cell receptor delta chains from one sample sequenced in a study of gamma-delta T cells after stem cell transplantation. TCRdb reprocessed the RT-PCR reads through CATT. The sample has 2,500 to 3,500 delta-chain clones, roughly 1.8% seen once. The sample was gamma-delta T cells. The source is a human donor. It is not recorded whose cells these are; they may come from a transplant donor.

A few counts support this clone. The likely explanation is a read error, given a far larger clone one base away. This specimen includes other DNA sequences encoding the same CDR3. DNA for the CDR3: TGTGCCTGTGACATTCTGGGGGATACGCGGGACCGCAAGGACGTTTACACCGACAAACTCATCTTT. It is translated as CACDILGDTRDRKDVYTDKLIF. V usage is TRDV2 and J usage is TRDJ1, with 12 positions matching TRDD3. The CDR3 spans 22 residues. In germline, CDR1 is GEAIGNYY, CDR2 EKD.

The table lists this clone with a few counts. TCRdb attributes to this sequence the protein of a much larger clone, which differs from the DNA translation at residue 16; a read error is likely, and the protein displayed is translated from the DNA. J is TRDJ1 and V is TRDV2; 7 bases are a match to TRDD3. Germline loops: CDR1 GEAIGNYY, CDR2 EKD. The CDR3 has 18 residues. CDR3 protein: CACEPLTLLGIHTDKPIF. In DNA, the CDR3 is TGTGCCTGTGAACCTCTAACCTTACTGGGGATCCACACCGATAAACCCATCTTT.

This clone was seen a handful of times. It is likely a read error: a sequence one base away is far more abundant. The chain is built from TRDV2 and TRDJ1, with 11 bases matching TRDD3. Per the germline V gene, CDR1 is GEAIGNYY and CDR2 is EKD. The CDR3 totals 25 residues. This CDR3 reads CACDTLNPPILGDKGPDRMTDKPIF. DNA for the CDR3: TGTGCCTGTGACACCTTAAATCCTCCCATACTGGGGGATAAGGGACCAGACCGTATGACCGATAAACCCATCTTT.

The chain couples TRDV2 to TRDJ3, with TRDD3 identical over 9 bases. This CDR3 spans 20 amino acids. V was clipped by 0 bases and J by 2 bases; unmatched bases: 10. Germline-derived CDR1 and CDR2 are GEAIGNYY and EKD. CDR3 nucleotide sequence: TGTGCCTGTGACACCGTAGGGGATACGCGACCCACCTGGGACACCCGACAGATGTTTTTC. Translated, it gives CACDTVGDTRPTWDTRQMFF.

In its sample, this clone was seen a few times. A far larger clone is a single base away, which makes a read error likely. The identical CDR3 is also encoded by other nucleotide sequences in the sample. V is TRDV2 and J is TRDJ3, with 8 bases fitting TRDD3. The CDR3 runs 22 residues. The J segment lost 4 bases and the V segment lost 1 base, leaving 20 bases of the junction unmatched. From germline, CDR1 is GEAIGNYY and CDR2 EKD. CDR3 in amino acids: CACDTVEYTGGAASWDTRQMFF. In nucleotides, the CDR3 is TGTGCCTGTGACACGGTTGAATATACTGGGGGTGCCGCGTCTTGGGACACCCGACAGATGTTTTTC.

The sample holds a few counts of this clone. This likely traces to a read error, being one base from a far larger clone. Other DNA sequences from this sample encode an identical CDR3 as well. This chain connects TRDV2 to TRDJ3, with 8 bases aligning to TRDD3. V dropped 0 bases and J dropped 0; count of bases not matched to a gene: 18. CDR3 length: 23 amino acids. Germline loops: CDR1 GEAIGNYY, CDR2 EKD. CDR3 sequence reads: CACDTVVRDTPEETSWDTRQMFF. The CDR3 DNA sequence: TGTGCCTGTGACACCGTCGTCCGGGATACGCCGGAAGAAACCTCCTGGGACACCCGACAGATGTTTTTC.

This clone has a handful of counts. This likely came from a read error, as a far larger clone is one base away. This sample includes further DNA sequences coding for the same CDR3. The chain combines TRDV2 with TRDJ1; D possibly corresponds to TRDD3 (5 bases). The germline CDR1 and CDR2 sequences are GEAIGNYY and EKD. This CDR3 is built from 15 residues. The germline V and J ends were trimmed by 1 base and 0 bases, with 11 bases remaining between them. The CDR3 nucleotides are TGTGCCTGTGACACAGTGGGGACATACACCGATAAACTCATCTTT. Translating gives CACDTVGTYTDKLIF.

With respect to this clone: A far more abundant clone sits one base away, making this likely a read error. In the same sample, other DNA sequences code for this CDR3. V is TRDV2 and J is TRDJ1; 8 nucleotides align to TRDD3. Germline values: CDR1 GEAIGNYY, CDR2 EKD. CDR3 length: 17 residues. The junction had 11 bases not matched to a gene; V was cut back by 1 base and J by 2 bases. The DNA of the CDR3 is TGTGCCTGTGACACACTGGGGGGCCACAAACCAACCGATAAACTCATCTTT. As protein: CACDTLGGHKPTDKLIF.

Notes on this clone: The translation of this DNA and the TCRdb protein of a much larger clone differ at residue 8, probably owing to a read error; the protein shown here is translated from the DNA. The V gene is TRDV2, the J gene TRDJ1, with D perhaps TRDD3 (6 bases). From germline, CDR1 is GEAIGNYY and CDR2 EKD. Trimming left V 1 base short and J 1 base short, with 18 bases between. CDR3 length: 17 amino acids. The DNA for the CDR3 is TGTGCCTGTGACACTCTGGGGAATTCCTTGATCACCGATAAACTCATCTTT. This encodes CACDTLGNSLITDKLIF.

A note on this clone: This DNA's translation and the protein TCRdb lists, from a much larger clone, do not match at residue 6, likely due to a read error; the protein shown is translated from the DNA. This chain links TRDV2 with TRDJ1, with 9 nucleotides matching TRDD2. The trim removed 0 bases at V and 4 bases at J, leaving 17 bases unmatched. Germline loops: CDR1 GEAIGNYY, CDR2 EKD. CDR3 length equals 19 residues. The CDR3 DNA sequence: TGTGCCTGTGACACCCCCCTTCCTACAATCCGTGGGGACTACGATAAACTCATCTTT. Translating gives CACDTPLPTIRGDYDKLIF.

In this sample, this clone is medium-sized. Given a far larger clone just one base away, this is likely a sequencing read error. The gene calls are TRDV2 and TRDJ1, with a possible D match to TRDD3 (6 bases). V was shortened by 1 base and J by 2 bases, with 19 bases between the two germline ends. This CDR3 spans 17 amino acids. Germline V CDR1 and CDR2: GEAIGNYY, EKD. The CDR3, as DNA: TGTGCCTGTGACACAGTGGGGGCTCCAGTTGTGACCGATAAACTCATCTTT. Residues: CACDTVGAPVVTDKLIF.

This clone is classed as large. V and J are TRDV2 and TRDJ1; 13 bases map to TRDD3. Germline V lookup: CDR1 GEAIGNYY, CDR2 EKD. The length of the CDR3 is 15 residues. The J segment lost 3 bases and the V segment lost 2 bases, leaving 2 bases of the junction unmatched. The CDR3 DNA sequence: TGTGCCTGTGACAAACTGGGGGATACGGCCGATAAACTCATCTTT. Translated, it gives CACDKLGDTADKLIF.

Points on this clone: This likely stems from a read error, as it lies one base from a far larger clone. The sample has other DNA sequences that encode this CDR3 too. The chain couples TRDV2 to TRDJ1; 9 bases are a match to TRDD3. Trimming cost V 7 bases and J 4 bases; bases outside gene matches: 12. CDR3 size: 15 residues. The germline CDR1 and CDR2 sequences are GEAIGNYY and EKD. Written as DNA, the CDR3 is TGTGCCTGCTTTTCTCTGGGGGATTTCGGCGATAAACTCATCTTT. Translating it yields CACFSLGDFGDKLIF.

The sample holds a few counts of this clone. Translating this DNA gives a protein that differs at residue 3 from the TCRdb one, which belongs to a much larger clone; a read error is likely, and the protein shown is this translation. J is TRDJ1 and V is TRDV2; 13 positions match TRDD3. CDR1 is GEAIGNYY and CDR2 is EKD in the germline V gene. The CDR3 has 18 residues. CDR3: CARDVLGDTSDRSDKLIF. The CDR3 nucleotides read TGTGCCCGTGACGTACTGGGGGATACGTCGGATAGGTCTGATAAACTCATCTTT.

Note on this clone: This DNA's translation differs at residue 4 from TCRdb's protein, which comes from a much larger clone; a read error is likely, and the protein shown is translated from the DNA. V and J are TRDV2 and TRDJ1; D gene uncertain. CDR3 length: 14 residues. Germline V lookup: CDR1 GEAIGNYY, CDR2 EKD. The CDR3 DNA reads TGTGCCTGTGGCACCGTCCAGGAGGGCGATAAACTCATCTTT. Translating gives CACGTVQEGDKLIF.

A word on this clone: Since a far larger clone is one base different, this is likely a read error. This CDR3 is also generated by other DNA sequences in the sample. The V gene is TRDV2, the J gene TRDJ1, with 11 bases that match TRDD3. This CDR3 is 16 amino acids long. CDR1 and CDR2 (germline): GEAIGNYY, EKD. CDR3 region: CACDSVGDTRTDKLIF. The CDR3, as DNA: TGTGCCTGCGACAGTGTGGGGGATACGAGGACCGATAAACTCATCTTT.

By frequency in the sample, this clone is large. Other DNA sequences from this sample encode an identical CDR3 as well. The chain recombines TRDV2 with TRDJ3, with TRDD3 identical over 10 bases. The CDR3 spans 22 residues. J was trimmed by 2 bases and V by 4 bases; bases with no gene match: 19. Per the germline V gene, CDR1 is GEAIGNYY and CDR2 is EKD. DNA of the CDR3: TGTGCCTGTGATACAGTACTTGGTAGTGGGGGATACTCCCCCTGGGACACCCGACAGATGTTTTTC. Its protein product is CACDTVLGSGGYSPWDTRQMFF.

About this clone: TCRdb's listed protein matches a much larger clone and diverges from this DNA's translation at residue 8, likely through a read error; the protein shown comes from the DNA. This rearrangement joins TRDV2 to TRDJ3, with D perhaps TRDD3 (6 bases). The CDR3 covers 20 residues. CDR1 and CDR2 from the germline V gene are GEAIGNYY and EKD. V was clipped by 0 bases and J by 0 bases, with 17 bases between them. The CDR3 is CACDTVLVDTISWDTRQMFF. For the CDR3, the DNA is TGTGCCTGTGACACCGTACTGGTGGATACAATCTCCTGGGACACCCGACAGATGTTTTTC.

This clone was picked up a small number of times. The protein TCRdb gives is from a much larger clone and does not agree with this DNA's translation at residue 4, likely a read error; the protein shown here comes from the DNA. The CDR3 DNA follows: TGTGCCTGTGGCGAAGTATATTCTGGGCGATTAACCGATAAACTCATCTTT. Its translation is CACGEVYSGRLTDKLIF. The rearrangement links TRDV2 to TRDJ1; the D gene is possibly TRDD3 (5 bases). Trimming shortened V by 5 bases and J by 2 bases, and 23 bases separated the two germline ends. The CDR3 has 17 amino acids. Germline lookup yields CDR1 GEAIGNYY and CDR2 EKD.

This clone is labeled medium-sized. The same CDR3 arises from other DNA sequences in this sample as well. This chain links TRDV2 with TRDJ3, with TRDD3 matching over 7 bases. CDR3 length: 18 residues. Germline loops: CDR1 GEAIGNYY, CDR2 EKD. V was clipped by 2 bases and J by 0 bases; unmatched bases: 6. The CDR3 sequence: CACDSTGDLSWDTRQMFF. CDR3 DNA sequence: TGTGCCTGTGACAGTACTGGGGACCTCTCCTGGGACACCCGACAGATGTTTTTC.

This clone was seen more than once but under ten times. The amino acid sequence in TCRdb belongs to a much larger clone and departs from this DNA's translation at residue 6, likely a sequencing read error; the sequence shown is translated from the DNA. Here the CDR3 DNA reads TGTGCCTGTGACACTCCCGTTGGGGGACAATACACCGATAAACTCATCTTT. Its protein product is CACDTPVGGQYTDKLIF. This sequence joins TRDV2 and TRDJ1; 7 positions match TRDD3. Germline trimming cut 1 base from V and 0 bases from J; bases unmatched to any gene: 10. This CDR3 has 17 residues. Germline loops: CDR1 GEAIGNYY, CDR2 EKD.

A word on this clone: TCRdb has a much larger clone's protein, which differs at residue 10 from the translation of this DNA, likely because of a read error; what is shown is the protein translated from the DNA. This chain connects TRDV2 to TRDJ3; perhaps TRDD3 as D (5 bases). Germline CDR1 reads GEAIGNYY; CDR2 reads EKD. Trimming took off 0 bases at V and 2 bases at J, with 13 bases between the two ends. The CDR3 loop spans 18 amino acids. The CDR3 spells CACDTGWVSPWDTRQMFF. For the CDR3, the DNA is TGTGCCTGTGACACCGGCTGGGTTAGCCCCTGGGACACCCGACAGATGTTTTTC.